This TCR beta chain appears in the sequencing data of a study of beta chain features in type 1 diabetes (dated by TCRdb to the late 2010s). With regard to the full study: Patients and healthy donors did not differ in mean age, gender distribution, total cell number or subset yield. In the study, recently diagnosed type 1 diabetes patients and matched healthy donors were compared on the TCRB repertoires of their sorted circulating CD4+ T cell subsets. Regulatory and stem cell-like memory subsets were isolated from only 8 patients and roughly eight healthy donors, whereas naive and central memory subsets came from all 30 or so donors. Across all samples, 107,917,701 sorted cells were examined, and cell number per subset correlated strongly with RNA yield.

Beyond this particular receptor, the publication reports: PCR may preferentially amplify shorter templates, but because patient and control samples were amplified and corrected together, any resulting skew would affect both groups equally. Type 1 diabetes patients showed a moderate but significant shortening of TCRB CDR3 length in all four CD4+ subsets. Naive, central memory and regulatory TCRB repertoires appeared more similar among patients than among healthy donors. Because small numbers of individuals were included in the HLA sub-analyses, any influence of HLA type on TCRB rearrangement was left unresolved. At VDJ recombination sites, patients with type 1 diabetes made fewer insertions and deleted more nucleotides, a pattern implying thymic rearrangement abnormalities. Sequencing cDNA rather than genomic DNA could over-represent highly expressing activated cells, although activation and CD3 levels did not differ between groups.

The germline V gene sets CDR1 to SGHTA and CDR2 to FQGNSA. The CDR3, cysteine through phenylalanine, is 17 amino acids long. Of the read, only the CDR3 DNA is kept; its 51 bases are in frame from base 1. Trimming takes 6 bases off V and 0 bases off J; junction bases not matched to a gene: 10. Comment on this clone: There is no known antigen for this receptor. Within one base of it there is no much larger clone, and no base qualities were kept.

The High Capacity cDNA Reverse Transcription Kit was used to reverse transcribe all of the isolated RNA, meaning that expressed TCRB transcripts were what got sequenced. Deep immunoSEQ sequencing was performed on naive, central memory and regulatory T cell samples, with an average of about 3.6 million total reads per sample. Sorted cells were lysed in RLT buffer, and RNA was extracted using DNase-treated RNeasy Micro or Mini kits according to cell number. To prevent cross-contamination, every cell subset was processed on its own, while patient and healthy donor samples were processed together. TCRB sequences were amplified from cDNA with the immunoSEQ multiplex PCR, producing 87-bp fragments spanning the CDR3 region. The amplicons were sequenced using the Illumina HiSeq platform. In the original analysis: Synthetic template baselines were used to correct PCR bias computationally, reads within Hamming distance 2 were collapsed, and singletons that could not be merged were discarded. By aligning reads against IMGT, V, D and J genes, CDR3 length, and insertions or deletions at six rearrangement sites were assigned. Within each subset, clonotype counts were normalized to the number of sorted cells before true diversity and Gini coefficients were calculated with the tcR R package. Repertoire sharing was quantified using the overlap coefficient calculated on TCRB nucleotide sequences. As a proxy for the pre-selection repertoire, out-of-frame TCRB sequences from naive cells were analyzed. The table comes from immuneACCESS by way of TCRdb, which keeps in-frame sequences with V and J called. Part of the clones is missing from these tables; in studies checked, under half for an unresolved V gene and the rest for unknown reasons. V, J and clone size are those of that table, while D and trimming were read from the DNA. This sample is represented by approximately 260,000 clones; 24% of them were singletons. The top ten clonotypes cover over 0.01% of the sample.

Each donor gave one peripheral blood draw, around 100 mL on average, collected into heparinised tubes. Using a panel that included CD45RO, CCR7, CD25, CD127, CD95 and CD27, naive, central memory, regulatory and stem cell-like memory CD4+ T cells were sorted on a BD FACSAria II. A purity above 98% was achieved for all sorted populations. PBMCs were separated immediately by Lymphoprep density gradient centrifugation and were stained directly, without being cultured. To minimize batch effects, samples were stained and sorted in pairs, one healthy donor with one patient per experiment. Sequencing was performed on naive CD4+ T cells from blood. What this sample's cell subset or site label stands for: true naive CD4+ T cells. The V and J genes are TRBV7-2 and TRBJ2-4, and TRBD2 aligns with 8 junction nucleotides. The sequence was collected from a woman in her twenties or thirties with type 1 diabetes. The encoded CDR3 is CASSLGRRGVAKNIQYF. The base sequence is TGTGCCAGCAGTCTAGGAAGGCGGGGGGTAGCCAAAAACATTCAGTACTTC. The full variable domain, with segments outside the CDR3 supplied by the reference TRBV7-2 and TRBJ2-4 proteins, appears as GAGVSQSPSNKVTEKGKDVELRCDPISGHTALYWYRQSLGQGLEFLIYFQGNSAPDKSGLPSDRFSAERTGGSVSTLTIQRTQQEDSAVYLCASSLGRRGVAKNIQYFGAGTRLSVL.